This TCR beta chain was documented in a study of cytomegalovirus exposure and HLA in healthy donors. The wider study: Earlier findings included about 120 million unique TCR beta sequences obtained from 170 million or so T cells. Study results and limitations: The listing of 150 to 200 TCR beta chains classed them as cytomegalovirus-associated. An Asian-associated ancestry cluster reportedly showed fewer N-insertions than the approximately 700-donor mean in a later analysis. The likely origin of a cluster of highly shared sequence variants was a sequencing artifact.

The PCR ran on 60 Vbeta and 13 Jbeta primers. TCRdb keeps only in-frame clones here, not all; method: immunoSEQ multiplex PCR. The data hold roughly 130,000 clones, with roughly 90% observed a single time. Turning to this clone: Its antigen is unidentified.

Source material: PBMCs. This sequence was found in a woman aged 40 to 55 in good health and CMV-seronegative.

The CDR3: CASTLSGGNTEAFF. The CDR3 DNA reads as TGTGCCAGCACCCTCTCGGGGGGAAACACTGAAGCTTTCTTT. The V gene is TRBV11-2, the J gene TRBJ1-1; possible D gene TRBD1, 5 bases. The V gene's germline CDR1 is SGHAT and CDR2 FQNNGV. V was pared by 7 bases and J by 2 bases, with 14 bases between. This CDR3 has 14 residues.